Following are 8 T cell receptor beta chains from one sample sequenced in a study of control samples from healthy donors and cancer patients. The repertoire was sequenced with immunoSEQ multiplex PCR; TCRdb's copy has only in-frame clones and lacks some. The data show roughly 84,000 clones, 89% seen once. Sequencing was performed on blood. The receptors were gathered from a man aged 45-65 years in good health.

V usage is TRBV13 and J usage is TRBJ2-5; D may correspond to TRBD1 or TRBD2 (7 bases each). V lost 5 bases and J 2 bases, leaving 12 bases between the germline ends. The CDR3 sequence is 14 residues long. The V gene's germline CDR1 is PRHDT and CDR2 FYEKMQ (reference sequence). The CDR3 protein is CASSEAGQQETQYF. CDR3 bases: TGTGCCAGCAGCGAAGCGGGACAGCAAGAGACCCAGTACTTC. Looking up the rest from reference TRBV13 and TRBJ2-5 gives the full variable domain: AAGVIQSPRHLIKEKRETATLKCYPIPRHDTVYWYQQGPGQDPQFLISFYEKMQSDKGSIPDRFSAQQFSDYHSELNMSSLELGDSALYFCASSEAGQQETQYFGPGTRLLVL.

A note on this clone: The DNA is left out, because the CDR3 cannot be placed on it with certainty; the CDR3 is given as TCRdb lists it. The chain recombines TRBV6-2 or TRBV6-3 with TRBJ2-1. From its first to its last residue, the CDR3 has 17 amino acids. Germline V gene data show CDR1 as MNHEY and CDR2 as SVGEGT. The CDR3 loop reads CASSSPYSLRQYNEQFF.

CDR3 in amino acids: CASSGQANYGYTF. For the CDR3, the DNA is TGTGCCAGCAGTGGACAGGCTAACTATGGCTACACCTTC. V is TRBV7-9 and J is TRBJ1-2; 7 nucleotides align to TRBD1. Germline V gene data show CDR1 as SEHNR and CDR2 as FQNEAQ (reference sequence). CDR3 length: 13 amino acids. After removal of 6 bases from V and 0 bases from J, the junction contained 1 base not matched to a gene.

The V and J genes are TRBV30 and TRBJ2-5; no firm D call. CDR1 and CDR2 (germline): GTSNPN, SVGIG (reference sequence). The CDR3 contains 12 residues. The V end lost 3 bases, the J end lost 8 bases, and 13 bases lay between the germline ends. The chain's CDR3 is CAWSETLITQYF. The CDR3 DNA is TGTGCCTGGAGCGAAACCCTTATAACCCAGTACTTC.

The rearrangement links TRBV11-2 to TRBJ2-3, with TRBD2 matching over 8 bases. CDR1 and CDR2 from the germline V gene are SGHAT and FQNNGV. CDR3 size: 16 residues. J was trimmed by 3 bases and V by 5 bases; bases with no gene match: 10. The CDR3 sequence is CASSPRAGGGTDTQYF. In nucleotides, the CDR3 is TGTGCCAGCAGCCCTAGGGCGGGGGGCGGAACAGATACGCAGTATTTT.

CDR3 amino acids: CATSRARGLAGELFF. The CDR3 coding sequence is TGTGCCACCAGCAGAGCTAGGGGGCTGGCCGGGGAGCTGTTTTTT. The chain links TRBV15 to TRBJ2-2; 7 bases align to TRBD1. The CDR3 totals 15 residues. The J segment lost 6 bases and the V segment lost 1 base, leaving 5 bases of the junction unmatched. Germline CDR1 is LNHNV and CDR2 is YYDKDF (reference sequence).

This rearrangement joins TRBV24-1 to TRBJ1-3; D uncertain. Germline V lookup: CDR1 KGHDR, CDR2 SFDVKD. Trimming left V 12 bases short and J 0 bases short, with 14 bases between. The CDR3 length is 14 residues. For the CDR3, the DNA is TGTGCCTCGTCGGACGGCTACTCTGGAAACACCATATATTTT. Translated: CASSDGYSGNTIYF.

This rearrangement joins TRBV2 to TRBJ1-3, with 11 bases lining up with TRBD1. The CDR3 sequence is 15 residues long. Looked up from germline, CDR1 is SNHLY and CDR2 is FYNNEI. V was clipped by 6 bases and J by 7 bases; unmatched bases: 8. This chain's CDR3 is CASRVDRGLGNTIYF. The CDR3 DNA reads TGTGCCAGCAGGGTGGACAGGGGGCTGGGTAACACCATATATTTT.